This TCR beta chain emerged from a study of blood T cell repertoires in COVID-19. Looked up from germline, CDR1 is LGHDT and CDR2 is YNNKEL (reference sequence). V shed 0 bases and J shed 8 bases, with 11 bases lying between them. The CDR3 consists of 14 residues. TCRdb's table, derived via immunoSEQ multiplex PCR, lists solely in-frame clones and lacks some. This sample has 200,000 or so clones; about three quarters occur once, and the top ten carry around 5.1%. The specimen sequenced was peripheral blood. The receptor's source is a woman between 65 and 79 years old with acute or convalescent COVID-19. The chain is built from TRBV3-1 (or the pseudogene TRBV3-2) and TRBJ2-1; D uncertain. Here the CDR3 reads CASSQDEVSDEQFF. CDR3 DNA sequence: TGTGCCAGCAGCCAAGACGAGGTCTCTGATGAGCAGTTCTTC.